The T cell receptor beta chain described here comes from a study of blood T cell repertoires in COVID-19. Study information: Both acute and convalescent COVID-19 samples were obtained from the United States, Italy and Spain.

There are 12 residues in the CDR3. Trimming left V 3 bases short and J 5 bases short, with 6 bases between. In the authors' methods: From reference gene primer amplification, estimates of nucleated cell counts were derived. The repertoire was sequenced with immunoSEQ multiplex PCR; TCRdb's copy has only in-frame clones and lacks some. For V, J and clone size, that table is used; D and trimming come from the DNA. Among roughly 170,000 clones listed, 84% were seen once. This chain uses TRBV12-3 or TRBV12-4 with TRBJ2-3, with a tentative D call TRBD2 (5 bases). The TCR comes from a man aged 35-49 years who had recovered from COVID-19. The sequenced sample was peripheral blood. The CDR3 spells CASSFGEDTQYF. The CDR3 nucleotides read TGTGCCAGCAGTTTCGGGGAAGATACGCAGTATTTT.